These 7 T cell receptor beta chains came from one sample sequenced in a study of cytomegalovirus exposure and HLA in healthy donors (dated 2017 in TCRdb). The method was the immunoSEQ multiplex PCR assay. The multiplex PCR relied on a mix of 60 forward primers for TCR Vbeta segments and 13 reverse primers for TCR Jbeta segments. Imported from immuneACCESS, the table was reduced by TCRdb to in-frame sequences with V and J called. These copies leave out some clones; in studies compared against another copy, an unresolved V gene accounts for under half, and the cause of the remainder is not known. Within this sample are about 140,000 clones, with approximately 80% of them counted one time only. The ten most abundant clones make up about 2% of the sample. Sample: PBMCs. The receptors stem from a man in his forties or fifties in good health and CMV-seronegative.

This chain connects TRBV7-3 to TRBJ2-2, with TRBD2 matching 14 bases. V trimming: 4 bases; J trimming: 4 bases; junction bases outside the gene matches: 5. The germline gives CDR1 SGHTA, CDR2 FQGTGA. The CDR3 is 17 amino acids. CDR3 sequence reads: CASSSRTSGGITGELFF. The CDR3 bases are TGTGCCAGCAGCTCTCGGACTAGCGGGGGGATCACCGGGGAGCTGTTTTTT.

The rearrangement links TRBV4-1 to TRBJ1-1; D unresolved. This CDR3 region has 13 residues. Germline V gives CDR1 MGHRA, CDR2 YSYEKL. The ends were cut back, 2 bases at V and 8 bases at J, with 12 bases in the middle. For the CDR3, the DNA is TGCGCCAGCAGCCAACTTACAGACAAAGAAGCTTTCTTT. Translating gives CASSQLTDKEAFF.

Turning to this clone: The junction departs from germline at one end; a sequencing error may be responsible. J is TRBJ2-2 and V is TRBV7-9, with 8 bases identical to TRBD1. The germline V gene has CDR1 SEHNR and CDR2 FQNEAQ (reference sequence). CDR3 length equals 16 residues. Written as DNA, the CDR3 is TGTTCCAGCAGCCAATGGACAGGGAAAGACACCGGGGAGCTGTTTTTT. This codes for CSSSQWTGKDTGELFF.

This chain joins TRBV10-3 and TRBJ2-1; 9 nucleotides line up with TRBD2. The CDR3 is 15 residues long. Germline V gene sequence: CDR1 ENHRY, CDR2 SYGVKD. The J segment lost 8 bases and the V segment lost 9 bases, leaving 14 bases of the junction unmatched. In DNA form, the CDR3 reads TGTGCCATTGGCGGGGTAGCGGGAGCCCTCGATGAGCAGTTCTTC. Translating it yields CAIGGVAGALDEQFF.

The chain recombines TRBV15 with TRBJ2-1; 7 positions agree with TRBD1. Germline trimming cut 6 bases from V and 6 bases from J; bases unmatched to any gene: 8. This CDR3 spans 14 amino acids. Germline CDR1 LNHNV, CDR2 YYDKDF (reference sequence). The CDR3 coding sequence is TGTGCCACCAGTTTAGACAGGGTTCGCAATGAGCAGTTCTTC. Amino acids: CATSLDRVRNEQFF.

V is TRBV7-6 and J is TRBJ1-1; D gene uncertain. This CDR3 has 14 residues. Germline-derived CDR1 and CDR2 are SGHVS and FNYEAQ. Trimming cost V 0 bases and J 1 base, with 6 bases left between them. The CDR3 sequence: CASSLAPGNTEAFF. Here the CDR3 DNA reads TGTGCCAGCAGCTTAGCGCCAGGGAACACTGAAGCTTTCTTT.

V gene TRBV19 combines with J gene TRBJ2-7; a possible D gene is TRBD1 (6 bases). Germline loops: CDR1 LNHDA, CDR2 SQIVND (reference sequence). The ends were cut back, 3 bases at V and 4 bases at J, with 16 bases in the middle. This CDR3 is 15 amino acids long. The CDR3 region is CASSMEQGSWYEQYF. CDR3 nucleotide sequence: TGTGCCAGTAGTATGGAACAGGGTTCATGGTACGAGCAGTACTTC. The full variable domain, completed using reference TRBV19 and TRBJ2-7, is DGGITQSPKYLFRKEGQNVTLSCEQNLNHDAMYWYRQDPGQGLRLIYYSQIVNDFQKGDIAEGYSVSREKKESFPLTVTSAQKNPTAFYLCASSMEQGSWYEQYFGPGTRLTVT.